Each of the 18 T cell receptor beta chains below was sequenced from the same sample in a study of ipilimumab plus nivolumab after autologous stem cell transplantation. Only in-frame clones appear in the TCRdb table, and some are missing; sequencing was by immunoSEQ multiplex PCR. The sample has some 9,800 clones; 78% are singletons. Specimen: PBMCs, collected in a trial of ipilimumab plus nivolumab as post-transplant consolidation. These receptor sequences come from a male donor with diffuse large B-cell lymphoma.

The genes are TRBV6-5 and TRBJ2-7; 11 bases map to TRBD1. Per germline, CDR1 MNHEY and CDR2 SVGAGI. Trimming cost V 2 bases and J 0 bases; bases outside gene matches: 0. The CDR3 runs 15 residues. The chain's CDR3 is CASSYGTGGSYEQYF. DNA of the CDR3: TGTGCCAGCAGTTACGGGACAGGGGGCTCCTACGAGCAGTACTTC.

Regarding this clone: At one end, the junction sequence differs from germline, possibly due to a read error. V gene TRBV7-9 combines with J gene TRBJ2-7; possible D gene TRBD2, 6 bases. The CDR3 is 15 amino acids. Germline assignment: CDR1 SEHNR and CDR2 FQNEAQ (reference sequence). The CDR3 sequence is CASSQGDRSGDEQYF. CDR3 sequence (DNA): TGCGCCAGCAGCCAAGGGGACCGCTCGGGGGACGAGCAGTACTTC.

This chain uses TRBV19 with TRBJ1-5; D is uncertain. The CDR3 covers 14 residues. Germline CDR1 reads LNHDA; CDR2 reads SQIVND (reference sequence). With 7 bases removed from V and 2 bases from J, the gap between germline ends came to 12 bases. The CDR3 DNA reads TGTGCCAGTAACTCCCGCGGGGGCAATCAGCCCCAGCATTTT. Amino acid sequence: CASNSRGGNQPQHF.

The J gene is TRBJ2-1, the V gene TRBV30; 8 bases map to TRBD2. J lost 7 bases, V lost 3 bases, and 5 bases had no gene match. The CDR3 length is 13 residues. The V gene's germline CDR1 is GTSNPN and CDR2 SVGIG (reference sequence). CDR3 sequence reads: CAWRRRGVNEQFF. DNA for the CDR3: TGTGCCTGGAGGAGGCGGGGGGTAAATGAGCAGTTCTTC.

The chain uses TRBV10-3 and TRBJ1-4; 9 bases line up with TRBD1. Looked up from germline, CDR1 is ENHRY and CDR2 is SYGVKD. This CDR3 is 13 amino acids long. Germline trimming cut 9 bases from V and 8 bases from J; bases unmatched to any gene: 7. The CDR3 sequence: CAIQGQGEEKLFF. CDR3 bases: TGTGCCATACAGGGACAGGGTGAAGAAAAACTGTTTTTT.

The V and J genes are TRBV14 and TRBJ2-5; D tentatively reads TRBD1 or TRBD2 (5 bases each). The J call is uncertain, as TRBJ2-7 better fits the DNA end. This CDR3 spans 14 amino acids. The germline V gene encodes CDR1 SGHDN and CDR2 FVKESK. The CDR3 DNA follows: TGTGCCAGCAGCCAAGATGCAGGGAGATTCGAGCAGTACTTC. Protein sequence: CASSQDAGRFEQYF.

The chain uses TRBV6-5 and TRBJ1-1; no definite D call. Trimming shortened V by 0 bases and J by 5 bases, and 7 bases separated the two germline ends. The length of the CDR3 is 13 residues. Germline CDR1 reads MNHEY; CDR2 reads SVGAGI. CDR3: CASSYSRSTEAFF. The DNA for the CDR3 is TGTGCCAGCAGTTACTCTAGGTCGACTGAAGCTTTCTTT.

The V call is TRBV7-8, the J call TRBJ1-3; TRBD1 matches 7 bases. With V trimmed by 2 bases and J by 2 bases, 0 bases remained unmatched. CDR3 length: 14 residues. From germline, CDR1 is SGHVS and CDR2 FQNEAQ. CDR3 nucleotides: TGTGCCAGCAGCTTAACAGGGGCTGGAAACACCATATATTTT. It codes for CASSLTGAGNTIYF.

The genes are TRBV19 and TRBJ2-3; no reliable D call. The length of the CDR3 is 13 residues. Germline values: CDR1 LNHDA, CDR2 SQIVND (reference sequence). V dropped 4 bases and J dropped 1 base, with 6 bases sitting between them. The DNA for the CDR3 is TGTGCCAGTAGTACCCGGGGCACAGATACGCAGTATTTT. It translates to CASSTRGTDTQYF.

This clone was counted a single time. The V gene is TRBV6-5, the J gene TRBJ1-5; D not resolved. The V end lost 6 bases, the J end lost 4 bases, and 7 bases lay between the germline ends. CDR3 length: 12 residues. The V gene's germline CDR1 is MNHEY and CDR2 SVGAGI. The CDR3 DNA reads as TGTGCCAGCAGGGGCCCGAATCAGCCCCAGCATTTT. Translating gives CASRGPNQPQHF.

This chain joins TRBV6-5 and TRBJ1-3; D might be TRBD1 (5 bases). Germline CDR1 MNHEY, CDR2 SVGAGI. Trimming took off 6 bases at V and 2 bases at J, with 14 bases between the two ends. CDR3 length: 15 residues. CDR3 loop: CASRAQGIAGNTIYF. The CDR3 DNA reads TGTGCCAGCAGGGCTCAGGGTATCGCTGGAAACACCATATATTTT.

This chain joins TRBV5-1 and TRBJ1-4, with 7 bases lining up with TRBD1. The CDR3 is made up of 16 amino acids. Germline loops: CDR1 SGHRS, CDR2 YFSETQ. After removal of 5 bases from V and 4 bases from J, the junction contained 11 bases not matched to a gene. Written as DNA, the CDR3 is TGCGCCAGCAGTCGCGGTTACAGGGGACATAATGAAAAACTGTTTTTT. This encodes CASSRGYRGHNEKLFF.

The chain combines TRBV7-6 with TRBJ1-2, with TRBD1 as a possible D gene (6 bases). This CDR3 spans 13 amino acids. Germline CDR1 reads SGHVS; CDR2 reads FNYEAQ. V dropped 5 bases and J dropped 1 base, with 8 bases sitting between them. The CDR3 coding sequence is TGTGCCAGCAGCGAGGACAGTAACTATGGCTACACCTTC. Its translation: CASSEDSNYGYTF.

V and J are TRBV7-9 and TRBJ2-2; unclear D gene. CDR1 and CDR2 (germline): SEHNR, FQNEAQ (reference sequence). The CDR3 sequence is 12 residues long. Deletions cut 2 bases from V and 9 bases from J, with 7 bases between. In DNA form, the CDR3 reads TGTGCCAGCAGCTTAAGTGACAGGGAGCTGTTTTTT. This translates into CASSLSDRELFF.

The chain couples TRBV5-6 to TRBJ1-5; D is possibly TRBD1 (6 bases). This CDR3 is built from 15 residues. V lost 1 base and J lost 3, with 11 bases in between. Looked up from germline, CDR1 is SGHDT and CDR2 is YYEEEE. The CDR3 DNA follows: TGTGCCAGCAGCTTGTGGGGACACCTCAATCAGCCCCAGCATTTT. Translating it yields CASSLWGHLNQPQHF.

CDR3 amino acids: CASSLAGGDTQYF. The CDR3 nucleotides read TGCGCCAGCAGCTTGGCAGGGGGAGATACGCAGTATTTT. The rearrangement joins TRBV5-1 to TRBJ2-3; TRBD1 matches 7 bases. The trim removed 0 bases at V and 5 bases at J, leaving 0 bases unmatched. Germline V lookup: CDR1 SGHRS, CDR2 YFSETQ. The CDR3 covers 13 residues.

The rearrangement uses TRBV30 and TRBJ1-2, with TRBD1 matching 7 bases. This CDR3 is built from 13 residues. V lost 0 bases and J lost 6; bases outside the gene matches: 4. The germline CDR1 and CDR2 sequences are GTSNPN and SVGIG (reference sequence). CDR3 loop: CAWSVTGANGYTF. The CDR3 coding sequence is TGTGCCTGGAGTGTAACAGGGGCTAATGGCTACACCTTC.

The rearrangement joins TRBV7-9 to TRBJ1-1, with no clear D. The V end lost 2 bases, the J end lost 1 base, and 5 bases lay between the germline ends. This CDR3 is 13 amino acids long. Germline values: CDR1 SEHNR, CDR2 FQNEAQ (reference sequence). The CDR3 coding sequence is TGTGCCAGCAGCTTATTTGGGAACACTGAAGCTTTCTTT. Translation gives CASSLFGNTEAFF.